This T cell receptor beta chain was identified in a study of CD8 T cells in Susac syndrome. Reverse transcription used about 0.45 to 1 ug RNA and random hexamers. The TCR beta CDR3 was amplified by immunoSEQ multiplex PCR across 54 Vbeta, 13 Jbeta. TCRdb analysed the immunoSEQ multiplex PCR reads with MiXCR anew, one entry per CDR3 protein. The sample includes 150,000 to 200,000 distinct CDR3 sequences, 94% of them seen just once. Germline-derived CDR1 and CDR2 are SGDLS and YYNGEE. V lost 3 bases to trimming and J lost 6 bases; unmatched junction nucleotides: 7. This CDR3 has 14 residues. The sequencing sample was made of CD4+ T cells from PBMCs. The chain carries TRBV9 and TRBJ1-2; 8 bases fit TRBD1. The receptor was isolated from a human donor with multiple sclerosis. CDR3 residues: CASSARTGSHGYTF. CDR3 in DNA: TGTGCCAGCAGCGCCCGGACAGGGAGTCATGGCTACACCTTC.